This TCR beta chain was captured in a study of OX40 agonist ivuxolimab in advanced cancers. A remark on this clone: The antigen is not known.

TCRdb's table, derived via immunoSEQ multiplex PCR, lists solely in-frame clones and lacks some. Of approximately 70,000 clones listed, around 88% are singletons. V was shortened by 5 bases and J by 5 bases, with 12 bases between the two germline ends. The CDR3 sequence is 14 residues long. CDR1 is SNHLY, CDR2 FYNNEI, per germline. Whole-study findings and limits: By week 6 at 0.1 to 3.0 mg/kg, blood CD4+ and CD8+ T cells had expanded clonally. The study found that CD8+ T cells averaged more expanded clones than CD4+. No determination was made of the antigen specificity of the expanded peripheral T cells.

The rearrangement joins TRBV2 to TRBJ2-2; D is ambiguous. The origin of this receptor is an adult with an advanced solid tumor such as melanoma, head and neck, liver or kidney cancer. This specimen consisted of CD4+ or CD8+ T cells sorted from blood, obtained in a trial of the OX40 agonist ivuxolimab. The CDR3, as DNA: TGTGCCAGCAGTTACGGCCGCCCAACCGGGGAGCTGTTTTTT. Protein: CASSYGRPTGELFF.